This T cell receptor (beta chain) was sequenced during a study of T cells after yellow fever vaccination. Across the study: Preparation of fractions with low cell numbers was performed using SMART-Seq v4 Ultra Low Input.

Points from the study as a whole: Sorted repertoires could include abundant contaminating clonotypes from bulk cells. Boosting was followed by the reappearance of most primary-vaccination clones (roughly 96% CD4, around 86% CD8).

V was cut by 0 bases and J by 7 bases, with 16 bases left in between. CDR1 and CDR2 (germline): MNHEY, SVGAGI. The CDR3 runs to 16 residues. This clonotype has at least ten counts. The antigen is not known. As TCR cDNA was made by 5'RACE template switching, a universal primer site and UMIs were added. TCRdb itself ran the 5' RACE reads through MiXCR, one entry per CDR3 protein. The sample includes about 150,000 distinct CDR3 sequences, 5.5% to 8% of them seen just once. The TCR was taken from a man in his late teens or twenties who received the YFV17D yellow fever vaccine. The rearrangement uses TRBV6-5 and TRBJ2-1; D gene uncertain. The starting material was CD4+ T cells sorted from PBMCs, obtained on the day of the first yellow fever vaccination. In nucleotides, the CDR3 is TGTGCCAGCAGTTACTCGTTCGGTTCAGCCAGTAATGAGCAGTTCTTC. Translation: CASSYSFGSASNEQFF.